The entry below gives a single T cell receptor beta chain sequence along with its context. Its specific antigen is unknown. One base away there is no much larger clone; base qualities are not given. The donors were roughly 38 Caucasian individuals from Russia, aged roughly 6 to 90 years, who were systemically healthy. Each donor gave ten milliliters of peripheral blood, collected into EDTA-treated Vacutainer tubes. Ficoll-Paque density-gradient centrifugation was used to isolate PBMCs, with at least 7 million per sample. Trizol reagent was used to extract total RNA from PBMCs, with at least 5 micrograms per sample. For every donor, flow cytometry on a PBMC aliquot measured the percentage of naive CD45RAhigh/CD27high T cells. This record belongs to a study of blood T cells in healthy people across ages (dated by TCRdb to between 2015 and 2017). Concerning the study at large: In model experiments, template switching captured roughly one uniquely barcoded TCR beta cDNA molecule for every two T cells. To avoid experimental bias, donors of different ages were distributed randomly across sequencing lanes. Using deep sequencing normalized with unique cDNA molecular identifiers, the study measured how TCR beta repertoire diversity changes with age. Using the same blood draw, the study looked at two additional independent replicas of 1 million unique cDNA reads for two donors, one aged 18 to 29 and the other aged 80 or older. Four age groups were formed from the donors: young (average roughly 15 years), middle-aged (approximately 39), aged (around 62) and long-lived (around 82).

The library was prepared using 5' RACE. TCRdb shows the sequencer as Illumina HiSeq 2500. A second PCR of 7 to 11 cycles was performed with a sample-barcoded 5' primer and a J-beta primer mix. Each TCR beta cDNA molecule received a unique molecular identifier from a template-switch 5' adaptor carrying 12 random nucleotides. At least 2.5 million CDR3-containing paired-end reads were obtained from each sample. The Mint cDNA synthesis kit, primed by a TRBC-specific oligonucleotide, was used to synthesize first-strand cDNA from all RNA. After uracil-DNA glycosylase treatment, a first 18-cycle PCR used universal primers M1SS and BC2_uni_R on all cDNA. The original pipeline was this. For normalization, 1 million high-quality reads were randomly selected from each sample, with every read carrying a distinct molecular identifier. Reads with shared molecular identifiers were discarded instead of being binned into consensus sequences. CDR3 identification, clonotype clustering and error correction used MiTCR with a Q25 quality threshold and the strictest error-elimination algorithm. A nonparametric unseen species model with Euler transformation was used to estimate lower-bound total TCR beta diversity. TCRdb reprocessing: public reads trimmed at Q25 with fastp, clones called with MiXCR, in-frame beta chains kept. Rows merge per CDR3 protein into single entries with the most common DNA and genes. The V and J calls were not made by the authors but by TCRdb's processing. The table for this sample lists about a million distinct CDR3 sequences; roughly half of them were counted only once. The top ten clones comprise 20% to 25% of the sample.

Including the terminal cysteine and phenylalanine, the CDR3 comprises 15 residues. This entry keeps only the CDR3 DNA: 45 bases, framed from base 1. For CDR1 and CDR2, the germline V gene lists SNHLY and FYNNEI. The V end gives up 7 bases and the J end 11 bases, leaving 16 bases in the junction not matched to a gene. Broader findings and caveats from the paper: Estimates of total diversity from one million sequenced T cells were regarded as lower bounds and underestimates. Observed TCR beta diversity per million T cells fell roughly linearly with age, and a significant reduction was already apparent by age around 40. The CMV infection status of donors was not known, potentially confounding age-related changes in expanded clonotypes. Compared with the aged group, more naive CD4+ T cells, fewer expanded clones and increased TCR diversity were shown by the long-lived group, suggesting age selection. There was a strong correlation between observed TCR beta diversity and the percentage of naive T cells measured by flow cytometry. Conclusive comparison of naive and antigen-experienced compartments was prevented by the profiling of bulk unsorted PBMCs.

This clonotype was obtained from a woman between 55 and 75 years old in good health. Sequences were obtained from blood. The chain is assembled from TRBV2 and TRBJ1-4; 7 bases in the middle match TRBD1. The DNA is TGTGCCAGCACAAAGGGAACAGGGGAGGTGCAGAAACTGTTTTTT. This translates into CASTKGTGEVQKLFF.